The 8 T cell receptor beta chains given below trace back to one sample, sequenced in a study of long-term antiretroviral therapy in people with HIV. The immunoSEQ assay was v3.0, run at survey level. The repertoire was sequenced with immunoSEQ multiplex PCR; TCRdb's copy has only in-frame clones and lacks some. The sample holds about 22,000 clones, about 80% seen once. The sequences come from unsorted PBMCs, collected 1.2 years after starting antiretroviral therapy. Every receptor here comes from a middle-aged woman with HIV.

The chain combines TRBV4-2 with TRBJ2-7, with unresolved D. The CDR3 covers 13 residues. Germline values: CDR1 LGHNA, CDR2 YNFKEQ. Trimming cost V 1 base and J 3 bases, with 7 bases left between them. The CDR3 sequence: CASSQVPGYEQYF. The CDR3 region has the DNA TGTGCCAGCAGCCAAGTCCCGGGCTACGAGCAGTACTTC.

The chain joins TRBV30 to TRBJ2-7, with TRBD2 identical over 15 bases. Germline trimming cut 8 bases from V and 2 bases from J; bases unmatched to any gene: 13. Germline lookup yields CDR1 GTSNPN and CDR2 SVGIG (reference sequence). The CDR3 covers 17 residues. CDR3 bases: TGTGCCACAGAGCGGACTAGCGGGAGGGCCCCGGCCTACGAGCAGTACTTC. This gives the protein CATERTSGRAPAYEQYF.

This clone appeared once. The chain links TRBV6-4 to TRBJ1-1, with D possibly being TRBD1 (5 bases). There are 14 residues in the CDR3. Germline V gene sequence: CDR1 MRHNA, CDR2 SNTAGT. The V and J ends lost 2 bases and 4 bases respectively, with 11 bases between them. CDR3 nucleotide sequence: TGTGCCAGCAGTGACAGGGGCTCGGGCACTGAAGCTTTCTTT. This sequence encodes CASSDRGSGTEAFF.

This chain links TRBV5-1 with TRBJ1-4; no firm D call. The ends were cut back, 4 bases at V and 8 bases at J, with 12 bases in the middle. This CDR3 region has 13 residues. In germline, CDR1 is SGHRS, CDR2 YFSETQ. In nucleotides, the CDR3 is TGCGCCAGCAGCACCGGCGCGACCGAAAAACTGTTTTTT. It yields the protein CASSTGATEKLFF. Together with reference TRBV5-1 and TRBJ1-4, the CDR3 gives the full variable domain: KAGVTQTPRYLIKTRGQQVTLSCSPISGHRSVSWYQQTPGQGLQFLFEYFSETQRNKGNFPGRFSGRQFSNSRSEMNVSTLELGDSALYLCASSTGATEKLFFGSGTQLSVL.

This chain links TRBV6-5 with TRBJ1-6; 7 nucleotides agree with TRBD1. Unmatched junction bases numbered 6, after V lost 3 bases and J lost 7 bases. The CDR3 spans 15 residues. CDR1 MNHEY and CDR2 SVGAGI come from the germline V gene. CDR3 bases: TGTGCCAGCAGTTATCTGGACAGGATAAATTCACCCCTCCACTTT. The encoded protein is CASSYLDRINSPLHF.

The chain carries TRBV28 and TRBJ1-2; D not resolved. The CDR3 is made up of 15 amino acids. Germline V CDR1 and CDR2: MDHEN, SYDVKM. Trimming took 5 bases from V and 7 from J, leaving 20 bases between them. The CDR3 loop is CASSPSGHGGRGYTF. The CDR3, as DNA: TGTGCCAGCAGTCCCTCGGGTCACGGCGGTCGTGGCTACACCTTC.

The sample holds one count of this clone. The rearrangement uses TRBV9 and TRBJ2-3; D is unresolved. Per the germline V gene, CDR1 is SGDLS and CDR2 is YYNGEE. The V gene lost 0 bases and the J gene lost 0 bases, with 11 bases spanning the gap. The CDR3 spans 16 residues. CDR3 loop: CASSVAWDSSTDTQYF. The CDR3 DNA follows: TGTGCCAGCAGCGTAGCCTGGGATTCTAGCACAGATACGCAGTATTTT. Full variable domain (rest looked up from reference TRBV9 and TRBJ2-3): DSGVTQTPKHLITATGQRVTLRCSPRSGDLSVYWYQQSLDQGLQFLIQYYNGEERAKGNILERFSAQQFPDLHSELNLSSLELGDSALYFCASSVAWDSSTDTQYFGPGTRLTVL.

The genes are TRBV19 and TRBJ1-1; D is unclear. The CDR3 extends over 15 amino acids. Trimming took off 4 bases at V and 4 bases at J, with 16 bases between the two ends. The V gene's germline CDR1 is LNHDA and CDR2 SQIVND (reference sequence). The CDR3 nucleotides read TGTGCCAGTAGTAACTATGGCAGCCCGCCCACTGAAGCTTTCTTT. This codes for CASSNYGSPPTEAFF.